This T cell receptor (beta chain) was sequenced in a study of post-analysis software for immune sequencing data. General study points: People with multiple sclerosis had a significantly lower normalized Chao1 diversity than controls did. Patients showed TRBV5-6, TRBV5-1 and TRBV20-1 among five TRBV segments more frequent than in controls.

V was shortened by 6 bases and J by 6 bases, with 9 bases between the two germline ends. The CDR3 consists of 13 residues. Germline values: CDR1 SNHLY, CDR2 FYNNEI. Comments on this clonotype: Its antigen is unidentified.

Presence of unique molecular identifiers characterized the TCR beta cDNA libraries. T cells, about 0.9 to 11 million of them, yielded around 460,000 cDNA molecules. TCRdb reprocessed the PCR reads with MiXCR, giving one entry per CDR3 protein. The sample carries more than 450,000 distinct CDR3 sequences, 34% recorded once. J is TRBJ1-6 and V is TRBV2; D ambiguous. Material for sequencing was blood. The sequence derives from a girl aged 2-17 years with multiple sclerosis. In DNA, the CDR3 is TGTGCCAGCAGAGATGAAATTAATTCACCCCTCCACTTT. This translates into CASRDEINSPLHF.